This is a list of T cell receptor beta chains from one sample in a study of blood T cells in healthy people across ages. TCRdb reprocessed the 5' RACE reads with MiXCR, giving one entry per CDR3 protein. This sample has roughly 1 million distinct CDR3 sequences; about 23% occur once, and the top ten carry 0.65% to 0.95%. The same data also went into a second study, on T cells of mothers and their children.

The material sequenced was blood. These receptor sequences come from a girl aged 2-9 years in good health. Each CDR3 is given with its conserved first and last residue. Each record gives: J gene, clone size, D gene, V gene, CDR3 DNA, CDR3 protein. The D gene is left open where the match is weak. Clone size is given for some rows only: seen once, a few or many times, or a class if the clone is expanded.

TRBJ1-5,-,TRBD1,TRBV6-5,TGTGCCAGCAGCTTAACAGGGGATGGCAATCAGCCCCAGCATTTT,CASSLTGDGNQPQHF
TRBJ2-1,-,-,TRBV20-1,TGCAGTGCTAGAGGCGGTTCCATAAATGAGCAGTTCTTC,CSARGGSINEQFF
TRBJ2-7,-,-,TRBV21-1,-,CASWGQGIFYEQYF
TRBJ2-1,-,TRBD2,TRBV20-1,TGCAGTGCTAGTGCTAGCGGGGGGAACAATGAGCAGTTCTTC,CSASASGGNNEQFF
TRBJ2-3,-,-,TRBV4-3,TGCGCCAGCAGCCAAGAAGGCGTAGTCACAGATACGCAGTATTTT,CASSQEGVVTDTQYF
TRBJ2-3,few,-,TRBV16,TGTGCCAGCAGCCAATTCGTACAGGGAATCGATACGCAGTATTTT,CASSQFVQGIDTQYF
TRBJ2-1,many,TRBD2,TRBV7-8,TGTGCCAGCAGCCTGGGACTAGCGGGGGTTGAGCAGTTCTTC,CASSLGLAGVEQFF
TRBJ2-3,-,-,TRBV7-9,TGTGCCAGTTCTACTAGTGGGGCAGATACGCAGTATTTT,CASSTSGADTQYF
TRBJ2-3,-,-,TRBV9,TGTGCCAGCATGGATTTGAGCGATACGCAGTATTTT,CASMDLSDTQYF
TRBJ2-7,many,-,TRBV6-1,TGTGCCAGCAGGGGTCAAAGCTCCTACGAGCAGTACTTC,CASRGQSSYEQYF
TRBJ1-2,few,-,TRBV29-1,TGCAGCGTCCTGGACTCACGCGATGGCTACACCTTC,CSVLDSRDGYTF
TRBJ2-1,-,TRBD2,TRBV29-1,TGCAGCGTTGTGCCTAGCGGGGGCCTCGATGAGCAGTTCTTC,CSVVPSGGLDEQFF
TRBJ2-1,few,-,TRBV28,TGTGCCAGCAGTTTTGGCGGCCAATACAATGAGCAGTTCTTC,CASSFGGQYNEQFF